Below are 11 T cell receptor beta chains sequenced from a single sample in a study of beta chain features in type 1 diabetes. TCRB transcripts that were expressed got sequenced, as all of the isolated RNA had been reverse transcribed. Profiling relied on immunoSEQ multiplex PCR, and the TCRdb table lists in-frame clones only, not all of them. The sample consists of about 900,000 clones, around a sixth of them appearing once. Sequencing was carried out using naive CD4+ T cells from blood. These receptors were collected from a woman aged 18-29 years in good health.

The gene calls are TRBV7-8 and TRBJ2-7; D may be TRBD1 or TRBD2 (5 bases each). The length of the CDR3 is 16 residues. The V end was cut by 5 bases, the J end by 0 bases, with 17 bases between. Germline CDR1 and CDR2: SGHVS and FQNEAQ. The CDR3 reads CASSAKRDGRSYEQYF. The DNA for the CDR3 is TGTGCCAGCAGCGCCAAACGGGACGGTCGCTCCTACGAGCAGTACTTC.

The CDR3 spells CASSPGPGPYNEQFF. CDR3 coding DNA: TGTGCCAGCAGCCCCGGACCCGGCCCATACAATGAGCAGTTCTTC. The chain carries TRBV7-3 and TRBJ2-1; D unresolved. CDR1 and CDR2 from the germline V gene are SGHTA and FQGTGA. Trimming pared 5 bases from V and 4 bases from J, leaving 15 bases between. This CDR3 has 15 amino acids.

As for this clone: Other nucleotide sequences in the sample specify the same CDR3. The chain combines TRBV5-1 with TRBJ2-3; unclear D gene. CDR3 length: 12 residues. In germline, CDR1 is SGHRS, CDR2 YFSETQ. With 4 bases removed from V and 0 bases from J, the gap between germline ends came to 3 bases. Here the CDR3 reads CASSLSTDTQYF. CDR3 DNA sequence: TGCGCCAGCAGCCTGAGCACAGATACGCAGTATTTT.

This clone showed up just a few times. The rearrangement joins TRBV27 to TRBJ1-1; 7 positions agree with TRBD1. Per the germline V gene, CDR1 is MNHEY and CDR2 is SMNVEV (reference sequence). The CDR3 totals 17 residues. V lost 5 bases to trimming and J lost 3 bases; unmatched junction nucleotides: 15. CDR3 sequence reads: CASSPYTNRGEDTEAFF. CDR3 coding DNA: TGTGCCAGCAGTCCTTACACGAACAGGGGTGAGGACACTGAAGCTTTCTTT.

The chain carries TRBV5-4 and TRBJ2-2, with D unclear. V gave up 2 bases and J gave up 5 bases, with 7 bases separating them. Germline V gives CDR1 SGHNT, CDR2 YYREEE (reference sequence). The CDR3 runs to 13 residues. CDR3 residues: CASSLRETGELFF. CDR3 coding DNA: TGTGCCAGCAGCTTAAGAGAAACCGGGGAGCTGTTTTTT.

V is TRBV4-2 and J is TRBJ2-5; D is unresolved. The CDR3 has 13 amino acids. V lost 5 bases and J 5 bases, leaving 12 bases between the germline ends. Per germline, CDR1 LGHNA and CDR2 YNFKEQ. In DNA, the CDR3 is TGTGCCAGCAGCTCCACTATGGTGGAGACCCAGTACTTC. The encoded protein is CASSSTMVETQYF.

This clone has just one count. The chain recombines TRBV20-1 with TRBJ1-2; D possibly corresponds to TRBD1 (5 bases). Per the germline V gene, CDR1 is DFQATT and CDR2 is SNEGSKA (reference sequence). This CDR3 is built from 11 residues. V dropped 2 bases and J dropped 7 bases, with 8 bases sitting between them. CDR3 nucleotide sequence: TGCAGTGCTAGAAGGGGCAGTGGCTACACCTTC. Translating gives CSARRGSGYTF.

Only one count was recorded for this clone. The genes are TRBV2 and TRBJ2-7, with TRBD2 identical over 7 bases. V lost 7 bases to trimming and J lost 4 bases; unmatched junction nucleotides: 10. Germline V lookup: CDR1 SNHLY, CDR2 FYNNEI. The CDR3 consists of 14 residues. The CDR3 nucleotides read TGTGCCAGCATCGGGACTATCGGGTATTACGAGCAGTACTTC. Its protein is CASIGTIGYYEQYF.

The sample holds a few counts of this clone. This chain uses TRBV7-2 with TRBJ1-2; 8 positions agree with TRBD1. Germline CDR1 is SGHTA and CDR2 is FQGNSA. Trimming took 5 bases from V and 3 from J; bases not matched to a gene: 8. The CDR3 is made up of 15 amino acids. The CDR3 nucleotides are TGTGCCAGCAGCACACCACAGGGGGTATACTATGGCTACACCTTC. Translation: CASSTPQGVYYGYTF.

The chain employs TRBV19 and TRBJ2-2, with 9 bases lining up with TRBD2. Germline CDR1 and CDR2: LNHDA and SQIVND (reference sequence). The CDR3 sequence is 14 residues long. V lost 11 bases to trimming and J lost 3 bases; unmatched junction nucleotides: 7. The CDR3 DNA reads TGTGCCGTAAATAGCGGGAGTGACACCGGGGAGCTGTTTTTT. Protein product: CAVNSGSDTGELFF.

The V gene is TRBV9, the J gene TRBJ2-3; D may be TRBD2 (5 bases). The germline V and J ends were trimmed by 4 bases and 4 bases, with 16 bases remaining between them. Germline V lookup: CDR1 SGDLS, CDR2 YYNGEE. The CDR3 totals 15 residues. The CDR3 coding sequence is TGTGCCAGCAGCCCGACTAACGAACCGCCAGATACGCAGTATTTT. Translated: CASSPTNEPPDTQYF.